One TCR beta chain is described in this entry. The antigen remains undetermined. The entry originates in a study of CD8+ T cells in alopecia areata. Study-wide context: Tofacitinib administration persisted for 6 to 18 months, succeeded by 6 months off drug.

Extraction of RNA preceded its reverse transcription into cDNA, which served as the sequencing template. TCRdb's table, derived via immunoSEQ multiplex PCR, lists solely in-frame clones and lacks some. The sample records around 140,000 clones, about 51% being singletons. General study points: Lesional scalp, especially alopecia totalis/universalis, showed higher clonality than normal scalp.

The CDR3 covers 12 residues. J gave up 5 bases and V 8 bases, and 4 bases lay outside the gene matches. CDR1 MDHEN and CDR2 SYDVKM come from the germline V gene. The study team obtained lesional scalp punch biopsies and peripheral blood from alopecia areata patients. The authors sorted CD4+ and CD8+ T cells from PBMCs. The input for sequencing was CD4+ T cells sorted from blood, taken at week 0. V and J are TRBV28 and TRBJ2-5, with TRBD2 matching over 8 bases. The clonotype comes from a human donor with alopecia areata. As DNA, the CDR3 is TGTGCCAGCCGACGGGAGGGGGAGACCCAGTACTTC. Its translation: CASRREGETQYF.